This TCR beta chain was sequenced during a study of blood T cell repertoires in COVID-19. Clinical histories supplied by participants themselves formed the basis of cohort assignment. Clones were read by immunoSEQ multiplex PCR, and TCRdb kept only the in-frame ones, dropping some. In the table there are hundreds of thousands of clones, 70% to 85% of which are singletons. The specimen was PBMCs or T cells enriched from blood (not recorded which). This TCR was sampled from an older woman who had recovered from COVID-19.

In DNA, the CDR3 is TGCGCCAGCAGCATCGGACAGGGGAGTAATTCACCCCTCCACTTT. Its protein is CASSIGQGSNSPLHF. The V call is TRBV5-1, the J call TRBJ1-6; 9 nucleotides agree with TRBD1. The ends lost 4 bases at V and 6 bases at J; junction bases unmatched: 5. This CDR3 region has 15 residues. Germline CDR1 is SGHRS and CDR2 is YFSETQ.